Included here is one T cell receptor beta chain sequence, with context. This sample is drawn from a study of cytomegalovirus exposure and HLA in healthy donors. The PCR was carried out with 60 Vbeta primers and 13 Jbeta primers. Using immunoSEQ multiplex PCR, the repertoire was profiled, and TCRdb retains in-frame clones only, with some absent. The sample has some 180,000 clones; around 81% are singletons. Germline CDR1 and CDR2: MNHEY and SVGAGI. V lost 8 bases, J lost 14 bases, and 16 bases lay in between. The CDR3 loop spans 12 amino acids. What was sequenced was PBMCs. This sequence joins TRBV6-5 and TRBJ1-6; D uncertain. The receptor's source is a man aged 25-45 years in good health and CMV-seronegative. This CDR3 reads CASGHDGDALHF. CDR3 bases: TGTGCCAGCGGCCACGACGGGGATGCCCTCCACTTT.